This entry concerns a single TCR beta chain. The antigen is undetermined. The data stem from a study of cytomegalovirus exposure and HLA in healthy donors. General study points: V- and J-gene trimming in TCR beta was tied to a missense DCLRE1C variant by an analysis performed later.

Use of 60 Vbeta and 13 Jbeta primers characterized the PCR. Authors' methods: In a later analysis, roughly 11 million of some 80 million unique beta chains occurred in at least two donors. Produced via immunoSEQ multiplex PCR; TCRdb's table is partial and in-frame only. V and J calls and clone size are those listed in that table; D and trimming were worked out from the DNA. The sample includes about 81,000 clones, about three quarters of them seen just once. V lost 0 bases, J lost 0 bases, and 16 bases lay in between. The CDR3 consists of 18 residues. Germline V gives CDR1 KGHSH, CDR2 LQKENI. The receptor comes from a man aged 45-65 years in good health and CMV-seropositive. Material for sequencing was PBMCs. This chain joins TRBV18 and TRBJ2-3, with D maybe TRBD2 (6 bases). DNA of the CDR3: TGTGCCAGCTCACCACCGTTCGGGACTTCGGGTAGCACAGATACGCAGTATTTT. Its translation: CASSPPFGTSGSTDTQYF.